This T cell receptor (beta chain) was sequenced for a study of technical replicates of blood from several donors. Assay: immunoSEQ multiplex PCR; the TCRdb copy retains only in-frame clones and omits some. The repertoire holds some 70,000 clones, nearly 97% seen once, with 0.2% to 0.25% in the top ten. The CDR3 length is 15 residues. CDR1 and CDR2 (germline): SQVTM, ANQGSEA. Trimming removed 0 bases at V and 2 bases at J, with 13 bases between. Sample: T cells isolated from PBMCs. The TCR originated in a human donor in good health. The V call is TRBV29-1, the J call TRBJ1-2; no definite D call. CDR3 nucleotides: TGCAGCGTTGAAGACGTATTGAGTGCCAACTATGGCTACACCTTC. It is translated as CSVEDVLSANYGYTF.